This record covers a single T cell receptor (beta chain). Antigen: not known. The data were taken from a study of long-term antiretroviral therapy in people with HIV. General observations from the study: Following ART, diversity rose but still fell short of transplant donor controls.

The V and J ends lost 2 bases and 0 bases respectively, with 9 bases between them. The CDR3 is 15 amino acids. Per germline, CDR1 SGHNT and CDR2 YYREEE (reference sequence). Assay version v3.0 of immunoSEQ was used, and it was run at survey level. Repertoires were generated with immunoSEQ multiplex PCR, while TCRdb's copy carries only in-frame clones and drops some. There are around 26,000 clones in the sample; over 90% occur only once, and less than 9.5% lies in the top ten. The clonotype comes from a woman aged 40 to 49 with HIV. The V and J genes are TRBV5-4 and TRBJ1-3; D is perhaps TRBD1 (5 bases). The starting material was unsorted PBMCs, obtained 7.6 years after starting antiretroviral therapy. CDR3 DNA sequence: TGTGCCAGCAGCTTTTCGGGGCTCTCTGGAAACACCATATATTTT. As protein: CASSFSGLSGNTIYF.